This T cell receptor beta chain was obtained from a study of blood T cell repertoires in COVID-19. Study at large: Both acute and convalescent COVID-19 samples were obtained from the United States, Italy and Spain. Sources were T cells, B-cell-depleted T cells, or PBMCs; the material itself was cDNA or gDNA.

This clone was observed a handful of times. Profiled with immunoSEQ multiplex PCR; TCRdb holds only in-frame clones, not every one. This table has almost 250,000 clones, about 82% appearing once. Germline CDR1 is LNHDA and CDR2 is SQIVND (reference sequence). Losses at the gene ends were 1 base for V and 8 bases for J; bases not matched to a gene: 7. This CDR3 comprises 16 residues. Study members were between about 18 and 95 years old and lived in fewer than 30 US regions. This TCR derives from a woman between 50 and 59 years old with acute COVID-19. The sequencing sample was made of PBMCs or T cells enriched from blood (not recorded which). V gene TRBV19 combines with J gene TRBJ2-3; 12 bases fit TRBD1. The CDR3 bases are TGTGCCAGTAGTATAGTGGGGACAGGGGGCGCCTCTACGCAGTATTTT. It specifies CASSIVGTGGASTQYF.